The 14 T cell receptor beta chains given below trace back to one sample, sequenced in a study of T-cell reconstitution after alpha-beta-depleted transplantation in children. The library targeted TCRbeta and was prepared with unique molecular identifiers. MiXCR was run by TCRdb on the PCR reads, yielding one entry per CDR3 protein. In the table there are around 700,000 distinct CDR3 sequences, roughly 13% of which are singletons. The sequencing used PBMCs, collected before TCRalphabeta/CD19-depleted stem cell transplant. Receptors originate from a girl aged 2 to 9 with congenital amegakaryocytic thrombocytopenia, due to receive a stem cell transplant.

Only a few counts were recorded for this clonotype. The chain uses TRBV12-3 or TRBV12-4 and TRBJ2-7; D is uncertain. Trimming took 0 bases from V and 6 from J, leaving 18 bases between them. CDR3 length: 16 residues. DNA of the CDR3: TGTGCCAGCAGTTTAGCGTCTAATTCTCACACGCGCGAGCAGTACTTC. Amino acid sequence: CASSLASNSHTREQYF.

At least ten counts were recorded for this clonotype. This chain uses TRBV6-1 with TRBJ2-1; 10 bases agree with TRBD1. Germline CDR1 MNHNS, CDR2 SASEGT. The CDR3 runs 13 residues. Losses at the gene ends were 6 bases for V and 10 bases for J; bases not matched to a gene: 6. The CDR3 bases are TGTGCCAGCAGAAGACAGGGGGCAAGAGAGCAGTTCTTC. The encoded protein is CASRRQGAREQFF.

V gene TRBV20-1 combines with J gene TRBJ1-5; a possible D gene is TRBD1 (6 bases). The V gene lost 3 bases and the J gene lost 6 bases, with 12 bases spanning the gap. In germline, CDR1 is DFQATT, CDR2 SNEGSKA (reference sequence). The CDR3 spans 13 residues. Here the CDR3 reads CSARGAVLQPQHF. The CDR3 nucleotides are TGCAGTGCTAGGGGGGCGGTGCTTCAGCCCCAGCATTTT.

This clonotype occurred many times. This chain links TRBV20-1 with TRBJ2-2, with 10 bases fitting TRBD2. The CDR3 has 15 residues. V lost 3 bases to trimming and J lost 5 bases; unmatched junction nucleotides: 6. Per germline, CDR1 DFQATT and CDR2 SNEGSKA (reference sequence). The CDR3 bases are TGCAGTGCTAGGAGAGCGGGAGGGCCGACCGGGGAGCTGTTTTTT. It codes for CSARRAGGPTGELFF.

This sequence joins TRBV7-2 and TRBJ1-3; no clear D. Trimming removed 1 base from V and 1 base from J, with 8 bases in between. Per germline, CDR1 SGHTA and CDR2 FQGNSA. CDR3 length: 15 residues. CDR3 residues: CASSLGVSSGNTIYF. CDR3 nucleotides: TGTGCCAGCAGCTTAGGAGTCTCTTCTGGAAACACCATATATTTT.

The chain couples TRBV27 to TRBJ2-3, with D unclear. Germline V lookup: CDR1 MNHEY, CDR2 SMNVEV (reference sequence). The ends were cut back, 5 bases at V and 4 bases at J, with 19 bases in the middle. The CDR3 is 16 amino acids. CDR3 bases: TGTGCCAGCAGTCTCATTGCTGGAGTAGGGCCAGATACGCAGTATTTT. Amino acid sequence: CASSLIAGVGPDTQYF.

This clonotype has at least ten counts. The rearrangement links TRBV10-3 to TRBJ2-1; D gene ambiguous. The CDR3 has 14 amino acids. Between the trimmed V and J ends, which lost 7 bases and 0 bases, there was a span of 10 bases. Germline values: CDR1 ENHRY, CDR2 SYGVKD. CDR3 protein: CAINPGHSYNEQFF. The CDR3 DNA is TGTGCCATCAACCCGGGTCACTCCTACAATGAGCAGTTCTTC.

This clonotype was seen ten or more times. The CDR3 here is CASSLEVPTVTEAFF. CDR3 DNA: TGCGCCAGCAGCTTGGAGGTCCCGACCGTCACTGAAGCTTTCTTT. V gene TRBV5-1 combines with J gene TRBJ1-1; D unclear. The V end was cut by 0 bases, the J end by 4 bases, with 13 bases between. The CDR3 consists of 15 residues. Germline-derived CDR1 and CDR2 are SGHRS and YFSETQ.

Many counts were recorded for this clonotype. V and J are TRBV6-5 and TRBJ2-2; possibly TRBD1 or TRBD2 for D (5 bases each). In germline, CDR1 is MNHEY, CDR2 SVGAGI. Trimming cost V 4 bases and J 1 base, with 13 bases left between them. There are 16 residues in the CDR3. As DNA, the CDR3 is TGTGCCAGCAGTTTCTCTGGGGGAGTGAACACCGGGGAGCTGTTTTTT. Translated: CASSFSGGVNTGELFF.

This rearrangement joins TRBV30 to TRBJ1-2; TRBD1 might be the D (5 bases). Trimming removed 4 bases at V and 3 bases at J, with 6 bases between. The germline V gene has CDR1 GTSNPN and CDR2 SVGIG (reference sequence). CDR3 length: 11 amino acids. The CDR3 coding sequence is TGTGCCTGGACAGGGCACTATGGCTACACCTTC. It codes for CAWTGHYGYTF.

This sequence joins TRBV29-1 and TRBJ2-5, with 7 bases that match TRBD1. The CDR3 runs to 12 residues. CDR1 SQVTM and CDR2 ANQGSEA come from the germline V gene. J was trimmed by 3 bases and V by 6 bases; bases with no gene match: 4. The CDR3 DNA is TGCAGCGTCGCCACAGGGGAAGAGACCCAGTACTTC. It encodes CSVATGEETQYF.

Written as DNA, the CDR3 is TGCAGTGCTAGAGAGGGGGGCGCGTACACCGGGGAGCTGTTTTTT. Protein product: CSAREGGAYTGELFF. The genes are TRBV20-1 and TRBJ2-2, with D perhaps being TRBD1 or TRBD2 (6 bases each). This CDR3 has 15 amino acids. V was shortened by 0 bases and J by 3 bases, with 11 bases between the two germline ends. The germline V gene encodes CDR1 DFQATT and CDR2 SNEGSKA (reference sequence).

In this sample, this clonotype turned up a few times. The chain has TRBV20-1 and TRBJ2-1, with 10 bases matching TRBD2. Germline assignment: CDR1 DFQATT and CDR2 SNEGSKA (reference sequence). Losses at the gene ends were 3 bases for V and 8 bases for J; bases not matched to a gene: 13. This CDR3 is 16 amino acids long. DNA of the CDR3: TGCAGTGCTAGGCGGGGTAGCGGGGGGCTTTATGATGAGCAGTTCTTC. This codes for CSARRGSGGLYDEQFF.

This chain joins TRBV5-1 and TRBJ2-1; TRBD1 matches at 7 bases. This CDR3 has 16 amino acids. Germline V gene data show CDR1 as SGHRS and CDR2 as YFSETQ. V shed 3 bases and J 6 bases; nucleotides not matched to a gene: 12. DNA for the CDR3: TGCGCCAGCAGCTCGCTGACAGGGAGAAAGGGCAATGAGCAGTTCTTC. Encoded protein: CASSSLTGRKGNEQFF.